These T cell receptor beta chains were read from a single sample in a study of somatic mutations in cytotoxic T cells in rheumatoid arthritis. Profiling relied on immunoSEQ multiplex PCR, and the TCRdb table lists in-frame clones only, not all of them. Here the sample spans more than 9,500 clones, 80% to 85% being singletons. The sequenced sample was CD8+ T cells sorted from blood. These receptors came from a woman in her sixties in good health. CDR3s include the opening cysteine and the closing phenylalanine or tryptophan. Fields, in order: V gene, D gene, J gene, clone size, CDR3 protein, CDR3 DNA. D genes are given only for firm matches. Where a row states a size, it is once, few, many or the class of an expanded clone; other rows omit it.

V gene: TRBV5-4
D gene: -
J gene: TRBJ1-3
clone size: once
CDR3 protein: CASSLAGGGDTIYF
CDR3 DNA: TGTGCCAGCAGCTTAGCCGGAGGTGGAGACACCATATATTTT

V gene: TRBV6-1
D gene: -
J gene: TRBJ2-7
clone size: medium-sized
CDR3 protein: CASSEWWQASYEQYF
CDR3 DNA: TGTGCCAGCAGTGAATGGTGGCAGGCCTCCTACGAGCAGTACTTC

V gene: TRBV14
D gene: TRBD1
J gene: TRBJ1-1
clone size: once
CDR3 protein: CASSQGGGRDRGTIMNTEAFF
CDR3 DNA: TGTGCCAGCAGCCAAGGGGGAGGAAGGGACAGGGGAACAATCATGAACACTGAAGCTTTCTTT

V gene: TRBV7-6
D gene: TRBD1
J gene: TRBJ2-5
clone size: -
CDR3 protein: CASSSGQGAGETQYF
CDR3 DNA: TGTGCCAGCAGCTCAGGACAGGGGGCGGGAGAGACCCAGTACTTC

V gene: TRBV9
D gene: TRBD1
J gene: TRBJ1-1
clone size: -
CDR3 protein: CASSDPLGQDSTEAFF
CDR3 DNA: TGTGCCAGCAGCGATCCCCTGGGACAGGATAGCACTGAAGCTTTCTTT

V gene: TRBV7-9
D gene: TRBD1
J gene: TRBJ2-5
clone size: -
CDR3 protein: CASSSLQGAQETQYF
CDR3 DNA: TGTGCCAGCAGCTCCTTACAGGGGGCCCAAGAGACCCAGTACTTC

V gene: TRBV7-6
D gene: -
J gene: TRBJ2-1
clone size: -
CDR3 protein: CASESGNEQFF
CDR3 DNA: TGTGCCAGCGAAAGCGGCAATGAGCAGTTCTTC

V gene: TRBV7-3
D gene: -
J gene: TRBJ2-3
clone size: -
CDR3 protein: CASSPGSTQYF
CDR3 DNA: TGTGCCAGCAGCCCGGGATCTACGCAGTATTTT

V gene: TRBV11-2
D gene: TRBD1
J gene: TRBJ1-2
clone size: -
CDR3 protein: CASSLPGQANYGYTF
CDR3 DNA: TGTGCCAGCAGCTTGCCGGGACAGGCTAACTATGGCTACACCTTC

V gene: TRBV29-1
D gene: TRBD1
J gene: TRBJ1-1
clone size: few
CDR3 protein: CSVVDRAGMNTEAFF
CDR3 DNA: TGCAGCGTAGTGGACAGGGCTGGGATGAACACTGAAGCTTTCTTT

V gene: TRBV14
D gene: TRBD1
J gene: TRBJ1-4
clone size: -
CDR3 protein: CASSQFGQAATNEKLFF
CDR3 DNA: TGTGCCAGCAGCCAATTCGGACAGGCGGCAACTAATGAAAAACTGTTTTTT

V gene: TRBV7-3
D gene: -
J gene: TRBJ2-3
clone size: -
CDR3 protein: CASSPGSGGGDTQYF
CDR3 DNA: TGTGCCAGCAGCCCCGGGTCGGGGGGCGGAGATACGCAGTATTTT

V gene: TRBV21-1
D gene: -
J gene: TRBJ1-3
clone size: once
CDR3 protein: CASSTGEVGNTIYF
CDR3 DNA: TGTGCCAGCAGCACAGGGGAAGTGGGGAACACCATATATTTT

V gene: TRBV27
D gene: -
J gene: TRBJ2-5
clone size: -
CDR3 protein: CASSLSPQQQETQYF
CDR3 DNA: TGTGCCAGCAGTTTATCCCCACAGCAGCAAGAGACCCAGTACTTC

V gene: TRBV7-3
D gene: TRBD1
J gene: TRBJ2-1
clone size: once
CDR3 protein: CASSADRGFEQFF
CDR3 DNA: TGTGCCAGCAGCGCAGACAGGGGGTTTGAGCAGTTCTTC

V gene: TRBV2
D gene: -
J gene: TRBJ2-2
clone size: -
CDR3 protein: CASGPGELFF
CDR3 DNA: TGTGCCAGCGGCCCCGGGGAGCTGTTTTTT

V gene: TRBV14
D gene: -
J gene: TRBJ2-3
clone size: -
CDR3 protein: CASSPLEGHHTQYF
CDR3 DNA: TGTGCCAGCAGCCCATTAGAGGGACACCATACGCAGTATTTT

V gene: TRBV10-2
D gene: TRBD1
J gene: TRBJ1-2
clone size: -
CDR3 protein: CASSEDRDGYTF
CDR3 DNA: TGCGCCAGCAGTGAGGACAGGGATGGCTACACCTTC

V gene: TRBV5-4
D gene: TRBD1
J gene: TRBJ2-2
clone size: -
CDR3 protein: CASSRAGTGGSGELFF
CDR3 DNA: TGTGCCAGCAGCCGCGCCGGGACAGGGGGCTCCGGGGAGCTGTTTTTT

V gene: TRBV11-1
D gene: TRBD2
J gene: TRBJ2-3
clone size: -
CDR3 protein: CASSFAAGGRDTQYF
CDR3 DNA: TGTGCCAGCAGCTTTGCGGCGGGGGGGCGGGATACGCAGTATTTT

V gene: TRBV14
D gene: -
J gene: TRBJ2-2
clone size: -
CDR3 protein: CASSQVGRPFGGELFF
CDR3 DNA: TGTGCCAGCAGCCAAGTCGGCAGGCCATTTGGGGGGGAGCTGTTTTTT

V gene: TRBV6-4
D gene: TRBD2
J gene: TRBJ2-3
clone size: -
CDR3 protein: CASSEERGGADTQYF
CDR3 DNA: TGTGCCAGCAGTGAGGAGCGGGGGGGCGCAGATACGCAGTATTTT

V gene: TRBV19
D gene: -
J gene: TRBJ2-3
clone size: -
CDR3 protein: CASRGAFGPTDTQYF
CDR3 DNA: TGTGCCAGTAGGGGGGCCTTCGGGCCCACAGATACGCAGTATTTT

V gene: TRBV7-9
D gene: -
J gene: TRBJ2-5
clone size: once
CDR3 protein: CASSLPETVEETQYF
CDR3 DNA: TGTGCCAGCAGCTTACCCGAGACAGTGGAAGAGACCCAGTACTTC

V gene: TRBV29-1
D gene: TRBD1
J gene: TRBJ1-1
clone size: few
CDR3 protein: CSDRTGGYTEAFF
CDR3 DNA: TGCAGCGACAGGACAGGGGGCTACACTGAAGCTTTCTTT

V gene: TRBV5-4
D gene: -
J gene: TRBJ2-3
clone size: -
CDR3 protein: CASSVDRRTDTQYF
CDR3 DNA: TGTGCCAGCAGCGTAGACAGGCGGACAGATACGCAGTATTTT

V gene: TRBV14
D gene: -
J gene: TRBJ1-2
clone size: -
CDR3 protein: CASSFGGPYGYTF
CDR3 DNA: TGTGCCAGCAGCTTCGGCGGCCCCTATGGCTACACCTTC

V gene: TRBV28
D gene: TRBD2
J gene: TRBJ2-3
clone size: once
CDR3 protein: CASSYGGAGTDTQYF
CDR3 DNA: TGTGCCAGCAGTTACGGGGGGGCCGGCACAGATACGCAGTATTTT

V gene: TRBV11-2
D gene: TRBD2
J gene: TRBJ2-1
clone size: -
CDR3 protein: CASSLWLAGGEQFF
CDR3 DNA: TGTGCCAGCAGCTTATGGCTAGCGGGGGGGGAGCAGTTCTTC

V gene: TRBV2
D gene: -
J gene: TRBJ2-7
clone size: -
CDR3 protein: CASSEAREIFLSYEQYF
CDR3 DNA: TGTGCCAGCAGTGAAGCGCGGGAAATATTTTTATCCTACGAGCAGTACTTC

V gene: TRBV9
D gene: TRBD1
J gene: TRBJ2-1
clone size: -
CDR3 protein: CASSGQGNEQFF
CDR3 DNA: TGTGCCAGCAGCGGACAGGGGAATGAGCAGTTCTTC

V gene: TRBV11-3
D gene: TRBD1
J gene: TRBJ2-3
clone size: -
CDR3 protein: CASSFGTGHTDTQYF
CDR3 DNA: TGTGCCAGCAGCTTCGGGACAGGGCACACAGATACGCAGTATTTT

V gene: TRBV6-6
D gene: TRBD1
J gene: TRBJ2-5
clone size: once
CDR3 protein: CASSYSGQDKETQYF
CDR3 DNA: TGTGCCAGCAGTTACAGTGGACAGGATAAAGAGACCCAGTACTTC

V gene: TRBV9
D gene: -
J gene: TRBJ2-3
clone size: -
CDR3 protein: CASSVAGGTPSDTQYF
CDR3 DNA: TGTGCCAGCAGCGTAGCTGGCGGGACTCCCTCGGATACGCAGTATTTT

V gene: TRBV19
D gene: -
J gene: TRBJ1-2
clone size: -
CDR3 protein: CASTPNTGLYGYTF
CDR3 DNA: TGTGCCAGTACCCCGAACACAGGGCTCTATGGCTACACCTTC

V gene: TRBV2
D gene: -
J gene: TRBJ1-5
clone size: few
CDR3 protein: CASSGGWQPQHF
CDR3 DNA: TGTGCCAGCTCCGGGGGGTGGCAGCCCCAGCATTTT

V gene: TRBV6-1
D gene: TRBD1
J gene: TRBJ1-2
clone size: -
CDR3 protein: CASSVSDRDYGYTF
CDR3 DNA: TGTGCCAGCAGTGTATCGGACAGGGACTATGGCTACACCTTC

V gene: TRBV7-3
D gene: TRBD1
J gene: TRBJ2-7
clone size: -
CDR3 protein: CASRSSGTGTSYEQYF
CDR3 DNA: TGTGCCAGCAGGTCGTCCGGGACAGGGACTTCATACGAGCAGTACTTC

V gene: TRBV6-4
D gene: TRBD2
J gene: TRBJ2-1
clone size: once
CDR3 protein: CASSEAPSGGAHEQFF
CDR3 DNA: TGTGCCAGCAGCGAGGCCCCTAGCGGGGGGGCCCATGAGCAGTTCTTC

V gene: TRBV28
D gene: -
J gene: TRBJ2-1
clone size: -
CDR3 protein: CASSRGNEQFF
CDR3 DNA: TGTGCCAGCAGTAGAGGGAATGAGCAGTTCTTC

V gene: TRBV7-9
D gene: -
J gene: TRBJ2-5
clone size: -
CDR3 protein: CASSHLGAGVRDQYF
CDR3 DNA: TGTGCCAGCAGCCACCTGGGGGCGGGGGTAAGAGACCAGTACTTC